This T cell receptor beta chain was observed in a study of STAT3 mutations in large granular lymphocyte leukemia. Study-level results: Suggested: STAT3 mutation was not the ancestral event for these clonal expansions. A small but highly pathogenic clone may have been missed. After therapy, 6 of 18 patients switched clonotypes, all new clones STAT3 wild type. Every T-cell large granular lymphocyte leukemia patient had at least one immunodominant TCR beta clonotype.

Each sample's TCRbeta library yielded on average around 42,000 productive templates. Sequencing was performed with immunoSEQ multiplex PCR; in TCRdb, only in-frame clones are kept and a portion is missing. The sample has approximately 17,000 clones; 84% are singletons. The CDR3 length is 13 residues. Per the germline V gene, CDR1 is SGDLS and CDR2 is YYNGEE. Trimming shortened V by 6 bases and J by 9 bases, and 18 bases separated the two germline ends. Comments on this clone: Its target is unknown.

The source is a man in his forties or fifties with T-cell large granular lymphocyte leukemia. Some clones in this sample may be carry-over from other donors' samples. Sequencing used peripheral blood mononuclear cells. V and J are TRBV9 and TRBJ1-2; a weak D match, TRBD1 (5 bases). In nucleotides, the CDR3 is TGTGCCAGCACCCCTGGACAAGGTACAAGCTACACCTTC. It codes for CASTPGQGTSYTF.